The entry below gives a single T cell receptor (beta chain) sequence along with its context. This clonotype was seen ten or more times. Its antigen is not yet known. Base qualities are not recorded, but no much larger clone differs from it by a single base. The source of the sample is a study of identical twins (dated by TCRdb to about 2016). Background for the entire study: TCR alpha and beta repertoires from monozygotic twins, unrelated adults of various ages and cord blood were deep-sequenced to test whether fetal clonotypes persist. Replicate twin experiments were performed at different times using different library preparation protocols to rule out contamination. Points the paper makes about the study in general: Because the same donors could not be followed over many years, conclusions were based on cross-sectional statistical analysis. Abundant cord blood beta clonotypes carried fewer insertions; young adult naive repertoires showed a weaker similar trend, while memory repertoires showed none. Recombination models systematically underestimated out-of-frame TCR alpha sharing in monozygotic twins but agreed with sharing between unrelated individuals. Invariant T cells such as MAIT and iNKT could partly confound zero-insertion analyses, although diverse VJ usage argued against such confounding for most clonotypes. A weaker excess of twin sharing was found in beta out-of-frame sequences because the signal-to-noise ratio was lowered by fewer shared sequences. Compared with coincidental sharing between unrelated individuals, an excess of low generation-probability sequences was observed among out-of-frame TCR alpha sequences shared between twins.

All donors were healthy Caucasians. Three pairs of female monozygotic twins, all aged 18 to 29 years, were included in the twin cohort. Peripheral blood mononuclear cells were the source from which RNA for the TCR libraries was isolated. Libraries were prepared through 5' RACE. For sequencing, an Illumina HiSeq 2000 was employed. Template switching added a universal primer binding site, and the final cDNA carried a unique molecular identifier that allowed TCR cDNA molecules to be counted accurately. First-strand cDNA for TCR alpha and beta chains was synthesized from specific primers in the conserved constant-segment region. To control for contamination, every cDNA library carried two barcodes: a SMART-Mk sample barcode plus Illumina barcodes. Two successive PCR steps introduced TruSeq adapter sequences along with Illumina sample barcodes. TCR alpha and beta cDNA libraries were sequenced on the Illumina HiSeq platform with custom primers. The study's processing was this. MiGEC was used to process raw reads and extract unique molecular identifiers, and MiXCR was used to find CDR3 positions. Recombination models were inferred per individual with the repgenHMM and IGoR tools using an EM algorithm. Shared clonotypes were analyzed with the tcR package in R, and sharing was normalized by the product of cloneset sizes. Out-of-frame nonproductive sequences were analyzed to study raw recombination free of thymic and clonal selection effects. TCRdb ran its own pipeline on the public reads, namely fastp trimming at Q25 and MiXCR clone calling, and kept in-frame beta chains. Rows with one shared CDR3 protein collapse into an entry with the most common genes and DNA. V and J calls and clone size were set by TCRdb, not the authors. This sample has 450,000 to 650,000 distinct CDR3 sequences in its table, and 9% to 10% of those were observed once. Roughly 3% of the sample rests with the top ten.

V is cut back by 6 bases and J by 7 bases, with 10 bases in the junction unmatched. CDR3 length: 15 amino acids, cysteine to phenylalanine. The only DNA kept is the CDR3, 45 bases in frame from the first base. This sample was also put to use in a study of yellow fever vaccine responses in identical twins. That second report states: The authors reported that the T cell response to vaccination in identical twins appeared partly convergent and partly personalized. Focusing on identical twins, the study followed the T cell clones that responded to the vaccine, and did so with precision.

This TCR derives from a woman younger than 30 in good health. The chain is encoded by TRBV12-3 or TRBV12-4 joined to TRBJ2-7; TRBD2 lines up with 12 middle nucleotides. Sequencing input: PBMCs. The bases are TGTGCCAGCAGCCGAGGACTAGCGGGAATAGGGGAGCAGTACTTC. Its translation reads: CASSRGLAGIGEQYF.